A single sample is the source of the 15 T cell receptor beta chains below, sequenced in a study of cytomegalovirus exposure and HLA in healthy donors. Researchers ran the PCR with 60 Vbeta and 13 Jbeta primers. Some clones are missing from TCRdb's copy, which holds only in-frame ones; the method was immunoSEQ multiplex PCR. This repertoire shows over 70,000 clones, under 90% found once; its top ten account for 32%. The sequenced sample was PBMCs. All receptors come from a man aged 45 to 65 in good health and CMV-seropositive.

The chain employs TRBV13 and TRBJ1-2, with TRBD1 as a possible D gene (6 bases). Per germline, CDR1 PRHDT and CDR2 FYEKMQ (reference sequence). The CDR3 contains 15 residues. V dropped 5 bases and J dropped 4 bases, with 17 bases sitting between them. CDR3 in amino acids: CASSLQGRTTYGYTF. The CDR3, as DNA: TGTGCCAGCAGCCTTCAGGGGCGTACTACCTATGGCTACACCTTC.

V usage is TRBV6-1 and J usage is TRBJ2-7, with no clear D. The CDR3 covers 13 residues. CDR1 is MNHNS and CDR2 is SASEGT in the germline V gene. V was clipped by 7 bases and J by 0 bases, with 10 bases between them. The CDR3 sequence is CASTLLSSYEQYF. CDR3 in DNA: TGTGCCAGCACCCTTTTGAGCTCCTACGAGCAGTACTTC.

CDR3: CTSSHIGGVLAGAYAGELFF. CDR3 DNA: TGCACCAGCAGCCATATCGGGGGGGTTCTAGCGGGAGCTTACGCCGGGGAGCTGTTTTTT. V is TRBV1 and J is TRBJ2-2; the D segment call TRBD2 is taken from the table without a DNA check. TRBV1 is annotated as a pseudogene. CDR3 size: 20 residues.

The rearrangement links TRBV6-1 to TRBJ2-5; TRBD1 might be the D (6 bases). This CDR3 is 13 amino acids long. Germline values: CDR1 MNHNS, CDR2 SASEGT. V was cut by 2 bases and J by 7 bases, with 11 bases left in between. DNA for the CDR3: TGTGCCAGCAGTGAAAGTGGCAGGGGGACCCAGTACTTC. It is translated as CASSESGRGTQYF.

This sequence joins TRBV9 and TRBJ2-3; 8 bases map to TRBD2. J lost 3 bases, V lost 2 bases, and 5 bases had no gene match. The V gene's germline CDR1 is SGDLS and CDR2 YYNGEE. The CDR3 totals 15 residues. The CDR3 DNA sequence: TGTGCCAGCAGCGTTAGCGGGGCGGAAACAGATACGCAGTATTTT. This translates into CASSVSGAETDTQYF.

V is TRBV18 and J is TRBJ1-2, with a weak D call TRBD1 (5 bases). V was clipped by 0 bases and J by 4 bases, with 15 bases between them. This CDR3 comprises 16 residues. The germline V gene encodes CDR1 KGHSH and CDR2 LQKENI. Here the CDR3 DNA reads TGTGCCAGCTCACCACCGGGGGGAGGCAGTCGCTATGGCTACACCTTC. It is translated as CASSPPGGGSRYGYTF.

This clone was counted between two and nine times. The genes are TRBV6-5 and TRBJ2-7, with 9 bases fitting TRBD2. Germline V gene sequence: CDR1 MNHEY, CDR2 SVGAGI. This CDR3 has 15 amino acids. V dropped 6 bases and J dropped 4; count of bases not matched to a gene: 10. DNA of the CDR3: TGTGCCAGCAGCTCAGTAGCGGGAGCCGGGTACGAGCAGTACTTC. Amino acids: CASSSVAGAGYEQYF.

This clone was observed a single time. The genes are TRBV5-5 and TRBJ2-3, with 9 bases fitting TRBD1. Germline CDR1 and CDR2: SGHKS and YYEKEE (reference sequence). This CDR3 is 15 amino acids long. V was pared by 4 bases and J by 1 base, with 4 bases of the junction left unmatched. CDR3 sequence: CASSRWDRGTDTQYF. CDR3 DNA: TGTGCCAGCAGCCGGTGGGACAGGGGCACAGATACGCAGTATTTT.

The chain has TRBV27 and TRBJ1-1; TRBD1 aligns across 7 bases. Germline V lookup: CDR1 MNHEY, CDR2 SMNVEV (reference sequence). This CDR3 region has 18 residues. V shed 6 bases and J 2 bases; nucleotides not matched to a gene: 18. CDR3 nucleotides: TGTGCCAGCAGCCGAAACTTTCGGACAGGAACCCTTAACACTGAAGCTTTCTTT. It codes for CASSRNFRTGTLNTEAFF.

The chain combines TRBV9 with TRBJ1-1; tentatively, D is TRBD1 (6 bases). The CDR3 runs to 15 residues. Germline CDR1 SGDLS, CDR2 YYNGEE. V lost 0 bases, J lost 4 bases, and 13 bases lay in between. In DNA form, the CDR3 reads TGTGCCAGCAGCGTAGTCTCAGGGGTGGGCACTGAAGCTTTCTTT. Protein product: CASSVVSGVGTEAFF.

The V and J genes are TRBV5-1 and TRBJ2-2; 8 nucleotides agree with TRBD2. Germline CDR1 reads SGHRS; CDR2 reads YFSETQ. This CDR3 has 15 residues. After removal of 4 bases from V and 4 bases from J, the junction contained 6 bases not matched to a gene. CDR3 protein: CASSPSGLGTGELFF. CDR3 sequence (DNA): TGCGCCAGCAGCCCTAGCGGGTTGGGCACCGGGGAGCTGTTTTTT.

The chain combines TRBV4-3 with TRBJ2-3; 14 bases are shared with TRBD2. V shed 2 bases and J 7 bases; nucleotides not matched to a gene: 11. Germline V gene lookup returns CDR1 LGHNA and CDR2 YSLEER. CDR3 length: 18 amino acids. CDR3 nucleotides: TGCGCCAGCAGCCAAACAACCGGGACTAGCGGGAGAGGAAATACGCAGTATTTT. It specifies CASSQTTGTSGRGNTQYF.

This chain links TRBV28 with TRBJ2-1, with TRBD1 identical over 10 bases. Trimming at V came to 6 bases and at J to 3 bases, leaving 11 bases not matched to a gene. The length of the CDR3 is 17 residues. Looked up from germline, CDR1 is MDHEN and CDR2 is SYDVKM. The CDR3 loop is CASSPTPTGGVYNEQFF. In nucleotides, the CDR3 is TGTGCCAGCAGCCCAACCCCGACAGGGGGCGTCTACAATGAGCAGTTCTTC.

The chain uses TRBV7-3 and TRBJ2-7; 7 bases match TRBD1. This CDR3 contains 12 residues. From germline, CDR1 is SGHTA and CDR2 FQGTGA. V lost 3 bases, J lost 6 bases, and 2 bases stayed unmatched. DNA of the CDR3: TGTGCCAGCAGCTTGTCAGGGGGCGAGCAGTACTTC. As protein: CASSLSGGEQYF.

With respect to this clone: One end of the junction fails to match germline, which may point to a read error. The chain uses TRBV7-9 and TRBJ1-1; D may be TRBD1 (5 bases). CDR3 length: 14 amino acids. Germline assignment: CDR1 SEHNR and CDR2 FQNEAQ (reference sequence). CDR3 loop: CSSSLGRGGTEAFF. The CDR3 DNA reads TGTTCCAGCAGCTTAGGTAGGGGCGGCACTGAAGCTTTCTTT. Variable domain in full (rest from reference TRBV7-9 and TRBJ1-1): DTGVSQNPRHKITKRGQNVTFRCDPISEHNRLYWYRQTLGQGPEFLTYFQNEAQLEKSRLLSDRFSAERPKGSFSTLEIQRTEQGDSAMYLCSSSLGRGGTEAFFGQGTRLTVV.